This passage covers 22 T cell receptor beta chains from one sample sequenced in a study of CD8 T cells in Susac syndrome. After extraction with the RNeasy kit, roughly 0.45 to 1 ug of the RNA was reverse transcribed using random hexamers. TCRdb re-derived calls from the immunoSEQ multiplex PCR reads in MiXCR, one entry per CDR3 protein. Of fewer than 150,000 distinct CDR3 sequences listed, 85% to 95% were seen once; the top ten hold approximately 0.25%. The sample was CD8+ T cells from PBMCs. These receptors all stem from a human donor in good health.

The V gene is TRBV20-1, the J gene TRBJ2-2; D unclear. CDR3 length: 14 residues. From germline, CDR1 is DFQATT and CDR2 SNEGSKA (reference sequence). V lost 6 bases and J 0 bases, leaving 11 bases between the germline ends. CDR3 coding DNA: TGCAGTGCCCACAAAGGACCGAACACCGGGGAGCTGTTTTTT. It specifies CSAHKGPNTGELFF.

This sequence joins TRBV4-3 and TRBJ2-1, with D unclear. CDR1 and CDR2 from the germline V gene are LGHNA and YSLEER. The CDR3 runs to 12 residues. Trimming stripped 1 base from V and 8 bases from J, with 6 bases between. The CDR3 DNA sequence: TGCGCCAGCAGCCAAGGACCCGATGAGCAGTTCTTC. Translated, it gives CASSQGPDEQFF.

The rearrangement joins TRBV7-9 to TRBJ2-1; D is possibly TRBD1 (5 bases). The germline V gene has CDR1 SEHNR and CDR2 FQNEAQ (reference sequence). The CDR3 runs to 13 residues. Trimming removed 3 bases at V and 7 bases at J, with 10 bases between. The CDR3 region is CASSLGPANEQFF. For the CDR3, the DNA is TGTGCCAGCAGCTTGGGGCCGGCTAATGAGCAGTTCTTC.

The chain combines TRBV15 with TRBJ2-4; 7 positions agree with TRBD1. Trimming cost V 0 bases and J 9 bases; bases outside gene matches: 5. Per germline, CDR1 LNHNV and CDR2 YYDKDF (reference sequence). This CDR3 spans 14 amino acids. The CDR3 region has the DNA TGTGCCACCAGCAGAGATCAAGCAGGGGGCATTCAGTACTTC. This codes for CATSRDQAGGIQYF.

The chain recombines TRBV6-5 with TRBJ2-1; 9 bases fit TRBD2. The CDR3 is 13 amino acids. Germline V CDR1 and CDR2: MNHEY, SVGAGI. V lost 0 bases and J lost 10; bases outside the gene matches: 1. DNA for the CDR3: TGTGCCAGCAGTTACTCAAGCGGGAGGGAGCAGTTCTTC. Its translation: CASSYSSGREQFF.

The CDR3 loop is CALFPARTGANEQFF. CDR3 bases: TGTGCATTATTTCCTGCCCGGACAGGTGCGAATGAGCAGTTCTTC. The chain is built from TRBV7-9 and TRBJ2-1, with TRBD1 matching 7 bases. This CDR3 spans 15 amino acids. Per the germline V gene, CDR1 is SEHNR and CDR2 is FQNEAQ (reference sequence).

The gene calls are TRBV30 and TRBJ1-4, with D uncertain. Trimming cost V 0 bases and J 8 bases, with 7 bases left between them. CDR1 GTSNPN and CDR2 SVGIG come from the germline V gene (reference sequence). The CDR3 has 12 residues. The CDR3 sequence is CAWSVLDEKLFF. The CDR3 DNA follows: TGTGCCTGGAGTGTACTGGACGAAAAACTGTTTTTT. Full variable domain (outside the CDR3, taken from reference TRBV30 and TRBJ1-4): SQTIHQWPATLVQPVGSPLSLECTVEGTSNPNLYWYRQAAGRGLQLLFYSVGIGQISSEVPQNLSASRPQDRQFILSSKKLLLSDSGFYLCAWSVLDEKLFFGSGTQLSVL.

This chain joins TRBV20-1 and TRBJ2-3; 8 bases are a match to TRBD1. Germline trimming cut 5 bases from V and 2 bases from J; bases unmatched to any gene: 3. Germline CDR1 reads DFQATT; CDR2 reads SNEGSKA (reference sequence). This CDR3 contains 13 residues. This chain's CDR3 is CSARDRYTDTQYF. For the CDR3, the DNA is TGCAGTGCTCGGGACAGGTACACAGATACGCAGTATTTT.

This rearrangement joins TRBV7-9 to TRBJ2-1; TRBD1 agrees at 7 bases. CDR1 is SEHNR, CDR2 FQNEAQ, per germline (reference sequence). The CDR3 has 14 residues. V lost 9 bases and J lost 8; bases outside the gene matches: 13. The CDR3 loop is CASAPGRGIDEQFF. CDR3 nucleotides: TGTGCCAGTGCCCCGGGCAGGGGGATCGATGAGCAGTTCTTC. Full variable domain (missing parts from reference TRBV7-9 and TRBJ2-1): DTGVSQNPRHKITKRGQNVTFRCDPISEHNRLYWYRQTLGQGPEFLTYFQNEAQLEKSRLLSDRFSAERPKGSFSTLEIQRTEQGDSAMYLCASAPGRGIDEQFFGPGTRLTVL.

The rearrangement links TRBV27 to TRBJ1-2, with D tentatively TRBD1 (5 bases). This CDR3 is built from 12 residues. V lost 6 bases, J lost 8 bases, and 13 bases lay in between. Germline loops: CDR1 MNHEY, CDR2 SMNVEV (reference sequence). CDR3 region: CASSQGVEGYTF. The CDR3 coding sequence is TGTGCCAGCAGCCAAGGGGTAGAGGGCTACACCTTC.

This clonotype was observed once. CDR3 residues: CASSLGDGELFF. The CDR3 DNA reads as TGTGCCAGCAGCTTAGGTGACGGGGAGCTGTTTTTT. The rearrangement links TRBV7-3 to TRBJ2-2; D gene unclear. Per germline, CDR1 SGHTA and CDR2 FQGTGA. The length of the CDR3 is 12 residues. The V and J ends lost 2 bases and 7 bases respectively, with 5 bases between them.

This chain connects TRBV29-1 to TRBJ2-7; D might be TRBD1 (6 bases). Germline V gene sequence: CDR1 SQVTM, CDR2 ANQGSEA. V lost 0 bases and J 2 bases, leaving 14 bases between the germline ends. The CDR3 loop spans 15 amino acids. The CDR3 loop is CSVEDHSTGPYEQYF. CDR3 DNA sequence: TGCAGCGTTGAAGACCACTCGACAGGTCCCTACGAGCAGTACTTC.

V gene TRBV7-2 combines with J gene TRBJ2-1; D gene unclear. The CDR3 runs 11 residues. The V and J ends lost 4 bases and 8 bases respectively, with 6 bases between them. Germline CDR1 is SGHTA and CDR2 is FQGNSA. CDR3 nucleotides: TGTGCCAGCAGCTCGGTCGATGAGCAGTTCTTC. Translating gives CASSSVDEQFF.

The rearrangement uses TRBV29-1 and TRBJ2-7; D gene uncertain. The V gene's germline CDR1 is SQVTM and CDR2 ANQGSEA. Trimming cost V 4 bases and J 4 bases, with 8 bases left between them. The CDR3 sequence is 11 residues long. The DNA for the CDR3 is TGCAGCGTTGCGGGTTTATACGAGCAGTACTTC. Translated: CSVAGLYEQYF.

This rearrangement joins TRBV29-1 to TRBJ2-5; D might be TRBD1 (6 bases). CDR1 is SQVTM and CDR2 is ANQGSEA in the germline V gene. CDR3 length equals 14 residues. Trimming took 5 bases from V and 0 from J, leaving 13 bases between them. Here the CDR3 reads CSVHDDRYQETQYF. The CDR3 bases are TGCAGCGTTCACGATGACAGGTACCAAGAGACCCAGTACTTC.

CDR3 region: CSARGDFIRGQGIDNEQFF. The CDR3 bases are TGCAGTGCGAGGGGGGACTTCATAAGAGGGCAAGGGATCGACAATGAGCAGTTCTTC. The gene calls are TRBV20-1 and TRBJ2-1, with D tentatively TRBD1 or TRBD2 (6 bases each). Between the trimmed V and J ends, which lost 6 bases and 5 bases, there was a span of 32 bases. Germline CDR1 reads DFQATT; CDR2 reads SNEGSKA (reference sequence). The CDR3 sequence is 19 residues long.

This chain joins TRBV7-9 and TRBJ2-7; 10 bases map to TRBD1. J gave up 5 bases and V 0 bases, and 4 bases lay outside the gene matches. Germline-derived CDR1 and CDR2 are SEHNR and FQNEAQ (reference sequence). CDR3 length: 15 amino acids. The CDR3 is CASSLALGQGDEQYF. The DNA of the CDR3 is TGTGCCAGCAGCTTAGCGCTAGGACAGGGGGACGAGCAGTACTTC.

As to this clonotype: Germline and junction disagree at one end, which may indicate a read error. The chain has TRBV7-7 and TRBJ2-5; 8 bases match TRBD1. The CDR3 runs 17 residues. Germline CDR1 is SSHAT and CDR2 is FNYEAQ (reference sequence). The chain's CDR3 is CASSGAGGPGGQETQYF. In nucleotides, the CDR3 is TGTGCTAGCAGCGGAGCAGGGGGCCCAGGCGGGCAAGAGACCCAGTACTTC.

The gene calls are TRBV5-6 and TRBJ2-7; possibly TRBD1 for D (6 bases). Germline CDR1 and CDR2: SGHDT and YYEEEE. Trimming took 5 bases from V and 3 from J, leaving 12 bases between them. The CDR3 has 13 amino acids. The CDR3 spells CASRPQGLYEQYF. The CDR3 DNA reads as TGTGCCAGCAGGCCCCAGGGGCTCTACGAGCAGTACTTC. The full variable domain, its missing parts supplied by reference TRBV5-6 and TRBJ2-7, is DAGVTQSPTHLIKTRGQQVTLRCSPKSGHDTVSWYQQALGQGPQFIFQYYEEEERQRGNFPDRFSGHQFPNYSSELNVNALLLGDSALYLCASRPQGLYEQYFGPGTRLTVT.

This clonotype was observed a handful of times. This CDR3 is CASSLEGGNEQYF. For the CDR3, the DNA is TGTGCCAGCAGCTTAGAAGGTGGCAACGAGCAGTACTTC. The V gene is TRBV7-9, the J gene TRBJ2-7, with unresolved D. The V end was cut by 1 base, the J end by 5 bases, with 9 bases between. The CDR3 totals 13 residues. Germline V gene data show CDR1 as SEHNR and CDR2 as FQNEAQ (reference sequence).

The chain uses TRBV20-1 and TRBJ2-2; D is uncertain. Germline V CDR1 and CDR2: DFQATT, SNEGSKA (reference sequence). CDR3 length: 13 residues. Between the trimmed V and J ends, which lost 3 bases and 1 base, there was a span of 6 bases. CDR3 protein: CSARPQNTGELFF. The DNA for the CDR3 is TGCAGTGCTAGGCCACAGAACACCGGGGAGCTGTTTTTT.

J is TRBJ2-7 and V is TRBV24-1; D gene unclear. The CDR3 extends over 11 amino acids. V was cut by 5 bases and J by 4 bases, with 5 bases left in between. Germline V gene lookup returns CDR1 KGHDR and CDR2 SFDVKD. CDR3 loop: CATSVGYEQYF. CDR3 DNA: TGTGCCACCAGTGTGGGATACGAGCAGTACTTC.